This T cell receptor (beta chain) appears in the sequencing data of a study of patients and donors after allogeneic stem cell transplantation. This clonotype was recorded a few times. TCRdb independently ran MiXCR on the RT-PCR reads; one entry per CDR3 protein. The sample shows approximately 200,000 distinct CDR3 sequences, less than 15% of them seen only once. This CDR3 has 15 amino acids. CDR1 is SQVTM and CDR2 is ANQGSEA in the germline V gene. V was pared by 6 bases and J by 2 bases, with 12 bases of the junction left unmatched. The chain is built from TRBV29-1 and TRBJ1-1, with 7 nucleotides matching TRBD1. The sample was blood, either unsorted or a sorted T cell fraction (not recorded which). This receptor was taken from a human donor who was either an allogeneic HSCT recipient or a stem cell or donor lymphocyte infusion donor (not recorded which). It is not recorded whose cells these are; they may come from a transplant donor. For the CDR3, the DNA is TGCAGCGTCGGAGGGACAGATAAAACCAACACTGAAGCTTTCTTT. The encoded protein is CSVGGTDKTNTEAFF.